The 7 T cell receptor beta chains below all came from one sample that was sequenced in a study of pediatric ulcerative colitis. This table comes from immunoSEQ multiplex PCR, and its TCRdb copy is limited to in-frame clones, with some not included. The table includes more than 45,000 clones, approximately 87% detected once. The material sequenced was blood. Source of these receptors: a boy aged 5 to 17 who was a control in a study of pediatric ulcerative colitis.

The V call is TRBV7-8, the J call TRBJ2-7, with TRBD2 matching over 7 bases. This CDR3 has 15 residues. Germline assignment: CDR1 SGHVS and CDR2 FQNEAQ. The V gene end was trimmed by 0 bases and the J gene end by 9 bases; junction bases not matched to a gene: 11. This chain's CDR3 is CASSLALARESGQYF. The CDR3 nucleotides read TGTGCCAGCAGCTTAGCCCTGGCGCGGGAGTCAGGGCAGTACTTC.

This clone was counted only a few times. V usage is TRBV19 and J usage is TRBJ1-5; 7 nucleotides align to TRBD1. The CDR3 sequence is 12 residues long. Germline CDR1 reads LNHDA; CDR2 reads SQIVND (reference sequence). V shed 7 bases, J shed 9 bases, and the junction held 6 bases outside the gene matches. The CDR3 DNA reads TGTGCCAGTACTGGAAGGGGGCGGCCCCAGCATTTT. It codes for CASTGRGRPQHF.

This clone showed up just once. The chain employs TRBV5-1 and TRBJ2-2; the D is unclear. CDR3 length: 13 amino acids. Trimming removed 0 bases from V and 3 bases from J, with 3 bases in between. Per germline, CDR1 SGHRS and CDR2 YFSETQ. The CDR3 loop reads CASSLGDTGELFF. CDR3 sequence (DNA): TGCGCCAGCAGCTTGGGGGACACCGGGGAGCTGTTTTTT.

The rearrangement links TRBV6-5 to TRBJ1-5; no definite D call. Trimming took 6 bases from V and 3 from J, leaving 12 bases between them. The CDR3 extends over 14 amino acids. Germline values: CDR1 MNHEY, CDR2 SVGAGI. DNA for the CDR3: TGTGCCAGCAGCATACAGCTAACCAATCAGCCCCAGCATTTT. Residues: CASSIQLTNQPQHF.

The chain has TRBV4-2 and TRBJ1-1, with 7 positions matching TRBD1. The CDR3 is made up of 16 amino acids. The germline CDR1 and CDR2 sequences are LGHNA and YNFKEQ. The J segment lost 1 base and the V segment lost 0 bases, leaving 5 bases of the junction unmatched. The CDR3 loop is CASSQDPRDRNTEAFF. CDR3 nucleotide sequence: TGTGCCAGCAGCCAAGATCCACGGGACAGGAACACTGAAGCTTTCTTT.

The V and J genes are TRBV27 and TRBJ2-2; 7 bases align to TRBD2. The CDR3 has 14 residues. The J segment lost 5 bases and the V segment lost 5 bases, leaving 5 bases of the junction unmatched. Germline-derived CDR1 and CDR2 are MNHEY and SMNVEV (reference sequence). The CDR3 protein is CASSITGGTGELFF. CDR3 nucleotides: TGTGCCAGCAGTATTACGGGGGGAACCGGGGAGCTGTTTTTT.

This clone was counted a single time. This chain links TRBV6-1 with TRBJ1-4, with no clear D. The germline gives CDR1 MNHNS, CDR2 SASEGT. V was clipped by 3 bases and J by 4 bases, with 9 bases between them. The CDR3 has 14 residues. CDR3 bases: TGTGCCAGCAGTGATGGACTGATTAATGAAAAACTGTTTTTT. Protein product: CASSDGLINEKLFF.